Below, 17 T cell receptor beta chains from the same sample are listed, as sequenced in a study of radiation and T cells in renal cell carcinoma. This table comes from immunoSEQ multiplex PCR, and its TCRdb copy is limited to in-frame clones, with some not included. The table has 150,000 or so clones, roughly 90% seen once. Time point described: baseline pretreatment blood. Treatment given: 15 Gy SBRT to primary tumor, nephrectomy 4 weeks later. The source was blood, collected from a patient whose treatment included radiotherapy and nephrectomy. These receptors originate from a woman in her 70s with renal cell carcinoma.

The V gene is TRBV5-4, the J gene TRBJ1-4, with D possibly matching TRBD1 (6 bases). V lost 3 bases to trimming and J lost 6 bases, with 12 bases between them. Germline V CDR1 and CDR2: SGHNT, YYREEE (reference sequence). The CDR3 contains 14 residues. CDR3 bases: TGTGCCAGCAGCTCGGGACAAACCTATGAAAAACTGTTTTTT. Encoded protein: CASSSGQTYEKLFF.

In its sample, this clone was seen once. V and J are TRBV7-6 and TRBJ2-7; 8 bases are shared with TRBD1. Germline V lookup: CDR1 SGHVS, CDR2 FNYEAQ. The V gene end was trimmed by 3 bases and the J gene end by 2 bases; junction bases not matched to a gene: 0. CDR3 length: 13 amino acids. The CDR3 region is CASSLDRAYEQYF. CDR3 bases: TGTGCCAGCAGCTTGGACAGGGCCTACGAGCAGTACTTC.

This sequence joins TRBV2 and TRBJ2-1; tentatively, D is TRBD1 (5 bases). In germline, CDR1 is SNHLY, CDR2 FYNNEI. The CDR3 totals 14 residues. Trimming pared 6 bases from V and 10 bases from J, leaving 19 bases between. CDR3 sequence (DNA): TGTGCCAGCAGACGTCCGGGCCAGGGCCCCGAGCAGTTCTTC. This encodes CASRRPGQGPEQFF.

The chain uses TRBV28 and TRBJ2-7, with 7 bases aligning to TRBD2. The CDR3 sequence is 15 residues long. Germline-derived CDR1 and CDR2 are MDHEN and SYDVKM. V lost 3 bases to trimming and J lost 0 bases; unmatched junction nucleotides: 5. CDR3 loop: CASSLSSGVSYEQYF. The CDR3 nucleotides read TGTGCCAGCAGTTTGTCCAGCGGGGTCTCCTACGAGCAGTACTTC.

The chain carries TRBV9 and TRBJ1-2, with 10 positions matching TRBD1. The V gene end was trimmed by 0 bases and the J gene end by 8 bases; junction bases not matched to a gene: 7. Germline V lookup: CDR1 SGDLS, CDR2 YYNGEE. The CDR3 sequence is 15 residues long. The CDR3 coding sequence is TGTGCCAGCAGCGTAGCCAAGACAGGGGGCACCGGCTACACCTTC. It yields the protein CASSVAKTGGTGYTF. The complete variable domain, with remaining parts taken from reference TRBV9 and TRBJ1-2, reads DSGVTQTPKHLITATGQRVTLRCSPRSGDLSVYWYQQSLDQGLQFLIQYYNGEERAKGNILERFSAQQFPDLHSELNLSSLELGDSALYFCASSVAKTGGTGYTFGSGTRLTVV.

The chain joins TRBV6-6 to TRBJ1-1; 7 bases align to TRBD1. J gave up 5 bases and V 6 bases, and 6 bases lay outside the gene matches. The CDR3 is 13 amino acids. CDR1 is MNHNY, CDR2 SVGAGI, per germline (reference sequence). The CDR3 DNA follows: TGTGCCAGCAGCCAAACAGGGGCTACTGAAGCTTTCTTT. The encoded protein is CASSQTGATEAFF.

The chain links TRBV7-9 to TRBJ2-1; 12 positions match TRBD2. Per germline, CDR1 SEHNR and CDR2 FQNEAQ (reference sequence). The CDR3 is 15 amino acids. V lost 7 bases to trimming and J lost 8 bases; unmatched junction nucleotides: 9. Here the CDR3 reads CASIFLAGGLDEQFF. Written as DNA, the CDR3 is TGTGCCAGCATATTCCTAGCGGGGGGGTTGGATGAGCAGTTCTTC.

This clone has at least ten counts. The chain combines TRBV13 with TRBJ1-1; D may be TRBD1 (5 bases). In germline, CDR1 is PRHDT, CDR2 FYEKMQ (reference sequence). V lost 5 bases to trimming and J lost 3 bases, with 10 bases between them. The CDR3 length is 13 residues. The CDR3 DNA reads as TGTGCCAGCAGCCTTCGGGGGTACACTGAAGCTTTCTTT. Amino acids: CASSLRGYTEAFF. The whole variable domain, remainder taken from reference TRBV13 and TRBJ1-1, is AAGVIQSPRHLIKEKRETATLKCYPIPRHDTVYWYQQGPGQDPQFLISFYEKMQSDKGSIPDRFSAQQFSDYHSELNMSSLELGDSALYFCASSLRGYTEAFFGQGTRLTVV.

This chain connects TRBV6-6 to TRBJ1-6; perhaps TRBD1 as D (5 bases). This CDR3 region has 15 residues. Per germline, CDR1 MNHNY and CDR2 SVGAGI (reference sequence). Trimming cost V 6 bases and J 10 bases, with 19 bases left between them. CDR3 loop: CASRSGAQGLSPLHF. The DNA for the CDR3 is TGTGCCAGCAGATCCGGGGCCCAAGGGCTATCACCCCTCCACTTT.

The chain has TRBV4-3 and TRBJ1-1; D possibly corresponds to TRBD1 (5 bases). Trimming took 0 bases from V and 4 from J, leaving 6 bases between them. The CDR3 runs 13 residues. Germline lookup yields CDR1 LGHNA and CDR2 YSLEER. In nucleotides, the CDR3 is TGCGCCAGCAGCCAAGATCAGGGCACTGAAGCTTTCTTT. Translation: CASSQDQGTEAFF.

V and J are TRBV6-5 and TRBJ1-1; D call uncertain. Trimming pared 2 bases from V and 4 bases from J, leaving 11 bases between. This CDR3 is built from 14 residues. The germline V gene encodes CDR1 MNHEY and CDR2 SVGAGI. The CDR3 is CASSYGAGSTEAFF. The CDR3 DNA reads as TGTGCCAGCAGTTACGGAGCGGGGAGCACTGAAGCTTTCTTT.

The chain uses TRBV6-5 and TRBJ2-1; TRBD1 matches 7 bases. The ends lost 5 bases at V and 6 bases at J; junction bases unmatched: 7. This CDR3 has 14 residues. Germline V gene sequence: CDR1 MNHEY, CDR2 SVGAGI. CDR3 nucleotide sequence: TGTGCCAGCAGTGAAAGACAGGGCCCCAATGAGCAGTTCTTC. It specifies CASSERQGPNEQFF.

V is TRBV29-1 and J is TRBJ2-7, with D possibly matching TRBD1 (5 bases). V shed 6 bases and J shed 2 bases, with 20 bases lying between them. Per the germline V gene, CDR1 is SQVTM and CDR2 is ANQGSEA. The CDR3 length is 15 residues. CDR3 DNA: TGCAGCGTATCAACTCCGGCAGGGCTAACCTACGAGCAGTACTTC. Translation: CSVSTPAGLTYEQYF.

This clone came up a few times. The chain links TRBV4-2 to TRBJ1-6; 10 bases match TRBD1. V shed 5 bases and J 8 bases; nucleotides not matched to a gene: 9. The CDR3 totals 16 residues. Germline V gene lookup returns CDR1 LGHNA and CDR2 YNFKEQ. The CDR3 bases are TGTGCCAGCAGCACCGCGACAGGGGGCCTCTATTCACCCCTCCACTTT. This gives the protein CASSTATGGLYSPLHF.

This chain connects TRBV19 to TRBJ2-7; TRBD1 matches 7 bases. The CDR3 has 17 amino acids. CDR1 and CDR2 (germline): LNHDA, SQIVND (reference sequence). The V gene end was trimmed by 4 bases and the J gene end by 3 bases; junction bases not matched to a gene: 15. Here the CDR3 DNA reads TGTGCCAGTAGTACCCCCCGGACAGGCCCCGGGGACTACGAGCAGTACTTC. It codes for CASSTPRTGPGDYEQYF.

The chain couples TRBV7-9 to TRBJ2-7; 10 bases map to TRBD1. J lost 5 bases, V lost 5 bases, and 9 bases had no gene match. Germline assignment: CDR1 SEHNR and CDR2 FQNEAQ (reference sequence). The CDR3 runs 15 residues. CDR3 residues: CASSPPGQGSHEQYF. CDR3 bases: TGTGCCAGCAGCCCGCCGGGACAGGGGAGCCACGAGCAGTACTTC.

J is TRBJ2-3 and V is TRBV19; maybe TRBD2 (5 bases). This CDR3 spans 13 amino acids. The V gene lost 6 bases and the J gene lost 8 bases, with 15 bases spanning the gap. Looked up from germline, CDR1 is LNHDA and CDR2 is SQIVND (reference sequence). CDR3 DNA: TGTGCCAGTAGGGCAGTAGGCGGAGGTACGCAGTATTTT. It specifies CASRAVGGGTQYF.